These 2 T cell receptor beta chains were all obtained from the same sample, sequenced in a study of cytomegalovirus exposure and HLA in healthy donors. PCR was performed using 60 Vbeta and 13 Jbeta primers. Only in-frame clones appear in the TCRdb table, and some are missing; sequencing was by immunoSEQ multiplex PCR. The table lists around 150,000 clones, approximately 72% of them singletons, with 2% to 2.5% in the top ten. Sequenced sample: PBMCs. These receptors came from a female donor in good health and CMV-seronegative.

The chain uses TRBV7-6 and TRBJ2-1, with 10 bases fitting TRBD2. Trimming at V came to 5 bases and at J to 4 bases, leaving 8 bases not matched to a gene. This CDR3 is 16 amino acids long. Germline values: CDR1 SGHVS, CDR2 FNYEAQ. CDR3 nucleotides: TGTGCCAGCAGCGCTTCGGGGACTAGCGATTACAATGAGCAGTTCTTC. Residues: CASSASGTSDYNEQFF.

This rearrangement joins TRBV2 to TRBJ2-3; D ambiguous. CDR3 length equals 12 residues. The V end lost 5 bases, the J end lost 4 bases, and 7 bases lay between the germline ends. CDR1 and CDR2 (germline): SNHLY, FYNNEI. CDR3 bases: TGTGCCAGCAGTCTCTTCTCAGATACGCAGTATTTT. This encodes CASSLFSDTQYF.